This T cell receptor (beta chain) was profiled in a study of OX40 agonist ivuxolimab in advanced cancers. Background on the study: Anti-PD-1, anti-PD-L1 or anti-CTLA-4 therapy given earlier was allowed, and roughly 40% had some.

The CDR3 consists of 14 residues. V was cut by 2 bases and J by 5 bases, with 12 bases left in between. The germline CDR1 and CDR2 sequences are KGHSH and LQKENI. Libraries were prepared by immunoSEQ multiplex PCR; TCRdb keeps only in-frame clonotypes and omits some of them. Among 70,000 to 95,000 clones, about 90% were seen once, and the ten largest hold 0.45% to 0.55%. This specimen consisted of CD4+ or CD8+ T cells sorted from blood, obtained in a trial of the OX40 agonist ivuxolimab. This chain connects TRBV18 to TRBJ1-1, with no clear D. The clonotype comes from an adult with an advanced solid tumor such as melanoma, head and neck, liver or kidney cancer. The CDR3 reads CASSPGGLGTEAFF. CDR3 in DNA: TGTGCCAGCTCACCAGGAGGGTTGGGAACTGAAGCTTTCTTT.